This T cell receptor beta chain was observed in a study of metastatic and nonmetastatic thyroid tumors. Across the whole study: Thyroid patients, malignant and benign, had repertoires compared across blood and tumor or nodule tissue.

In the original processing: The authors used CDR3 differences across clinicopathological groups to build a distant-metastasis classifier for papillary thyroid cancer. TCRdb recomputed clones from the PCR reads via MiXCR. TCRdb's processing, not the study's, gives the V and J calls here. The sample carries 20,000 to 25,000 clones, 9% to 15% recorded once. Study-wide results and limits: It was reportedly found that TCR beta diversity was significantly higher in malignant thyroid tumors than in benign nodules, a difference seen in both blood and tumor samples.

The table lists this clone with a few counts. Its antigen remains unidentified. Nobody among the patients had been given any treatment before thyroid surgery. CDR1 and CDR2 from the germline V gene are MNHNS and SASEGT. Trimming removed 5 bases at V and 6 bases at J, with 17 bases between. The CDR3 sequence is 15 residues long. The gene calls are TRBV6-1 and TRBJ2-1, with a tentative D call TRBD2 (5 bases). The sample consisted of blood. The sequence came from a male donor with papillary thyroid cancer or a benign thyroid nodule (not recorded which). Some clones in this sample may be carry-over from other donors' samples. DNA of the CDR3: TGTGCCAGCAGTTCCGGGATGTTTCGGGGCAATGAGCAGTTCTTC. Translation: CASSSGMFRGNEQFF.